Shown below are 30 T cell receptor beta chains from a single sample sequenced in a study of blood T cell repertoires in COVID-19. TCRdb keeps only in-frame clones here, not all; method: immunoSEQ multiplex PCR. The sample includes a few hundred thousand clones, around 87% of them seen just once. Material for sequencing was peripheral blood. These receptors came from a woman aged 45 to 65 who had recovered from COVID-19.

The CDR3 coding sequence is TGTGCCAGCAGCGTAAATGACAGGGTTCCTTCCTACGAGCAGTACTTC. Its translation: CASSVNDRVPSYEQYF. The genes are TRBV9 and TRBJ2-7; the match to TRBD1 covers 7 bases. This CDR3 region has 16 residues. Germline CDR1 and CDR2: SGDLS and YYNGEE. Unmatched junction bases numbered 8, after V lost 1 base and J lost 1 base.

This clone has a single count. This rearrangement joins TRBV7-6 to TRBJ2-1, with 8 nucleotides matching TRBD2. Germline assignment: CDR1 SGHVS and CDR2 FNYEAQ. The V and J ends lost 6 bases and 8 bases, in that order; junction bases with no gene match: 9. The CDR3 contains 14 residues. The CDR3 DNA sequence: TGTGCCAGCAGTTGGTCGGGAGGGGAGGATGAGCAGTTCTTC. It codes for CASSWSGGEDEQFF.

J is TRBJ1-5 and V is TRBV2; D might be TRBD1 (5 bases). Trimming stripped 6 bases from V and 5 bases from J, with 20 bases between. Germline lookup yields CDR1 SNHLY and CDR2 FYNNEI. This CDR3 contains 16 residues. CDR3 in DNA: TGTGCCAGCAGGGCTCCTGCTCAGCGGGGCCATCAGCCCCAGCATTTT. Protein product: CASRAPAQRGHQPQHF.

The CDR3 region is CASSLGAQETQYF. As DNA, the CDR3 is TGTGCCAGCAGTTTAGGAGCCCAAGAGACCCAGTACTTC. The rearrangement uses TRBV12-3 or TRBV12-4 and TRBJ2-5; D not certain. The CDR3 is 13 residues long. Trimming stripped 1 base from V and 1 base from J, with 4 bases between.

This clone was counted a single time. The V call is TRBV7-9, the J call TRBJ2-1, with a tentative D call TRBD1 (5 bases). The CDR3 consists of 15 residues. Germline-derived CDR1 and CDR2 are SEHNR and FQNEAQ (reference sequence). The V gene lost 2 bases and the J gene lost 4 bases, with 12 bases spanning the gap. Written as DNA, the CDR3 is TGTGCCAGCAGCTTAACCAGGGATCTATACAATGAGCAGTTCTTC. Residues: CASSLTRDLYNEQFF.

This rearrangement joins TRBV11-2 to TRBJ2-3; D is possibly TRBD1 (5 bases). The CDR3 has 16 amino acids. Germline loops: CDR1 SGHAT, CDR2 FQNNGV. The V end was cut by 0 bases, the J end by 2 bases, with 12 bases between. This chain's CDR3 is CASSLDQGLATDTQYF. The DNA of the CDR3 is TGTGCCAGCAGCTTAGATCAGGGCCTGGCCACAGATACGCAGTATTTT.

This clone was observed a single time. The rearrangement uses TRBV19 and TRBJ2-5; D gene unclear. V lost 4 bases and J lost 2, with 8 bases in between. The V gene's germline CDR1 is LNHDA and CDR2 SQIVND (reference sequence). CDR3 length: 13 amino acids. The CDR3 reads CASSTAKQETQYF. The CDR3, as DNA: TGTGCCAGTAGTACCGCTAAGCAAGAGACCCAGTACTTC.

This chain joins TRBV7-2 and TRBJ2-2; 11 bases agree with TRBD2. Per germline, CDR1 SGHTA and CDR2 FQGNSA. The J segment lost 15 bases and the V segment lost 3 bases, leaving 18 bases of the junction unmatched. The CDR3 totals 17 residues. The CDR3 region is CASSFILAGVPSGGMFF. CDR3 DNA sequence: TGTGCCAGCAGCTTTATACTAGCGGGAGTACCAAGCGGGGGGATGTTTTTT. Filled out from reference TRBV7-2 and TRBJ2-2, the complete variable domain reads GAGVSQSPSNKVTEKGKDVELRCDPISGHTALYWYRQSLGQGLEFLIYFQGNSAPDKSGLPSDRFSAERTGGSVSTLTIQRTQQEDSAVYLCASSFILAGVPSGGMFFGEGSRLTVL.

This clone occurred a few times. The chain uses TRBV19 and TRBJ1-1, with no clear D. Germline V gene sequence: CDR1 LNHDA, CDR2 SQIVND (reference sequence). The ends were cut back, 0 bases at V and 1 base at J, with 12 bases in the middle. CDR3 length: 16 residues. The CDR3 reads CASSIDPRQQNTEAFF. The CDR3 DNA reads as TGTGCCAGTAGTATAGATCCCAGACAACAGAACACTGAAGCTTTCTTT. The whole variable domain, remainder taken from reference TRBV19 and TRBJ1-1, is DGGITQSPKYLFRKEGQNVTLSCEQNLNHDAMYWYRQDPGQGLRLIYYSQIVNDFQKGDIAEGYSVSREKKESFPLTVTSAQKNPTAFYLCASSIDPRQQNTEAFFGQGTRLTVV.

The chain is built from TRBV10-3 and TRBJ1-2, with D hard to call. The germline V gene has CDR1 ENHRY and CDR2 SYGVKD. The CDR3 sequence is 13 residues long. The germline V and J ends were trimmed by 4 bases and 4 bases, with 10 bases remaining between them. The DNA for the CDR3 is TGTGCCATCAGTGCGGAGGGTCGCTATGGCTACACCTTC. Amino acids: CAISAEGRYGYTF.

The chain carries TRBV28 and TRBJ2-5; the match to TRBD2 covers 7 bases. This CDR3 comprises 15 residues. The germline V gene encodes CDR1 MDHEN and CDR2 SYDVKM. The V gene end was trimmed by 5 bases and the J gene end by 5 bases; junction bases not matched to a gene: 11. The CDR3 protein is CASSPAVLGGETQYF. The CDR3 DNA reads TGTGCCAGCAGTCCAGCGGTCCTGGGAGGGGAGACCCAGTACTTC.

This chain uses TRBV4-3 with TRBJ2-7; weak D call: TRBD1 (5 bases). From germline, CDR1 is LGHNA and CDR2 YSLEER. This CDR3 is built from 13 residues. V was shortened by 0 bases and J by 7 bases, with 10 bases between the two germline ends. The CDR3 sequence: CASSQDVQAEQYF. CDR3 nucleotide sequence: TGCGCCAGCAGCCAAGATGTACAGGCTGAGCAGTACTTC.

The chain uses TRBV6-2 or TRBV6-3 and TRBJ1-5; 8 bases agree with TRBD1. Germline loops: CDR1 MNHEY, CDR2 SVGEGT. V dropped 5 bases and J dropped 3; count of bases not matched to a gene: 3. The CDR3 totals 14 residues. CDR3 in amino acids: CASSEGQANQPQHF. CDR3 bases: TGTGCCAGCAGTGAGGGACAGGCCAATCAGCCCCAGCATTTT.

The chain uses TRBV11-2 and TRBJ2-1, with D maybe TRBD1 (6 bases). V lost 2 bases, J lost 3 bases, and 8 bases lay in between. There are 14 residues in the CDR3. The germline CDR1 and CDR2 sequences are SGHAT and FQNNGV. The CDR3, as DNA: TGTGCCAGCAGCTTACAGGACAGCTACAATGAGCAGTTCTTC. Translated: CASSLQDSYNEQFF.

This rearrangement joins TRBV7-2 to TRBJ2-7; weak D call: TRBD1 (8 bases). The CDR3 is made up of 14 amino acids. Per the germline V gene, CDR1 is SGHTA and CDR2 is FQGNSA. With 5 bases removed from V and 0 bases from J, the gap between germline ends came to 11 bases. CDR3 sequence reads: CASSHRGGSYEQYF. CDR3 in DNA: TGTGCCAGCAGCCACAGGGGGGGCTCCTACGAGCAGTACTTC.

The genes are TRBV10-3 and TRBJ1-1, with TRBD1 matching 7 bases. V lost 6 bases and J lost 5; bases outside the gene matches: 12. This CDR3 region has 15 residues. Germline assignment: CDR1 ENHRY and CDR2 SYGVKD. The DNA for the CDR3 is TGTGCCATCAGGTTAAGGACTCAGGGGGGTACTGAAGCTTTCTTT. It yields the protein CAIRLRTQGGTEAFF.

The chain combines TRBV30 with TRBJ2-1, with 10 bases fitting TRBD2. With 4 bases clipped from V and 8 bases from J, the junction kept 2 bases outside the gene matches. From germline, CDR1 is GTSNPN and CDR2 SVGIG (reference sequence). The CDR3 sequence is 12 residues long. The CDR3 DNA follows: TGTGCCTGGACTAGCGGGAGATATGAGCAGTTCTTC. Protein product: CAWTSGRYEQFF.

The chain has TRBV4-1 and TRBJ2-7; D remains unclear. The germline V gene has CDR1 MGHRA and CDR2 YSYEKL. The CDR3 totals 13 residues. V lost 4 bases to trimming and J lost 5 bases, with 12 bases between them. The CDR3 bases are TGCGCCAGCAGCCCATCTGGGCGAAACGAGCAGTACTTC. This codes for CASSPSGRNEQYF.

This chain uses TRBV7-2 with TRBJ1-6; D unresolved. Germline V gives CDR1 SGHTA, CDR2 FQGNSA. V gave up 1 base and J gave up 0 bases, with 7 bases separating them. The CDR3 extends over 16 amino acids. The CDR3 sequence: CASSLDGSSYNSPLHF. The CDR3 DNA reads as TGTGCCAGCAGCTTAGATGGTAGCTCCTATAATTCACCCCTCCACTTT.

V usage is TRBV7-2 and J usage is TRBJ1-3; possibly TRBD1 for D (5 bases). CDR3 length equals 15 residues. Germline V gives CDR1 SGHTA, CDR2 FQGNSA. Trimming cost V 1 base and J 2 bases, with 9 bases left between them. CDR3 protein: CASSLGGGTGNTIYF. The CDR3 DNA follows: TGTGCCAGCAGCTTAGGGGGGGGAACTGGAAACACCATATATTTT. The full variable domain, completed using reference TRBV7-2 and TRBJ1-3, is GAGVSQSPSNKVTEKGKDVELRCDPISGHTALYWYRQSLGQGLEFLIYFQGNSAPDKSGLPSDRFSAERTGGSVSTLTIQRTQQEDSAVYLCASSLGGGTGNTIYFGEGSWLTVV.

This clone occurred a few times. V and J are TRBV6-9 and TRBJ2-7, with D tentatively TRBD1 (5 bases). Germline V gene lookup returns CDR1 MNHGY and CDR2 SVAAGI. This CDR3 spans 16 amino acids. With 8 bases removed from V and 2 bases from J, the gap between germline ends came to 22 bases. Written as DNA, the CDR3 is TGTGCCAGCGACCGCCCCCCCGGGCAGGGTACCTACGAGCAGTACTTC. Amino acids: CASDRPPGQGTYEQYF.

This chain uses TRBV5-1 with TRBJ2-5; 9 bases line up with TRBD1. The CDR3 runs to 14 residues. With V trimmed by 4 bases and J by 2 bases, 3 bases remained unmatched. The germline V gene has CDR1 SGHRS and CDR2 YFSETQ. In nucleotides, the CDR3 is TGCGCCAGCAGCATGACAGGGGGGCAAGAGACCCAGTACTTC. Its protein product is CASSMTGGQETQYF.

The chain carries TRBV4-1 and TRBJ2-5; 8 positions agree with TRBD1. The CDR3 sequence is 14 residues long. V was clipped by 8 bases and J by 5 bases; unmatched bases: 10. CDR1 is MGHRA, CDR2 YSYEKL, per germline. CDR3 sequence: CASGPGQGGETQYF. CDR3 bases: TGCGCCAGCGGACCTGGACAGGGCGGGGAGACCCAGTACTTC.

This rearrangement joins TRBV27 to TRBJ2-1; D ambiguous. Germline CDR1 and CDR2: MNHEY and SMNVEV (reference sequence). V shed 4 bases and J shed 2 bases, with 12 bases lying between them. The length of the CDR3 is 15 residues. Here the CDR3 DNA reads TGTGCCAGCAGTTCATTAGCAAAAGCCTACAATGAGCAGTTCTTC. This encodes CASSSLAKAYNEQFF.

The chain employs TRBV20-1 and TRBJ2-1; 12 bases align to TRBD2. This CDR3 is built from 15 residues. Germline V gene sequence: CDR1 DFQATT, CDR2 SNEGSKA (reference sequence). V dropped 3 bases and J dropped 3; count of bases not matched to a gene: 3. The CDR3 nucleotides are TGCAGTGCTAGTAGACTAGCGGGAGTCTACAATGAGCAGTTCTTC. This translates into CSASRLAGVYNEQFF.

This chain links TRBV18 with TRBJ2-7; TRBD1 aligns across 8 bases. CDR3 size: 16 residues. Germline CDR1 reads KGHSH; CDR2 reads LQKENI. Trimming removed 3 bases from V and 3 bases from J; junction bases left unmatched: 10. CDR3 protein: CASSPPQGGLGYEQYF. The DNA for the CDR3 is TGTGCCAGCTCACCGCCACAGGGGGGACTCGGCTACGAGCAGTACTTC.

The V call is TRBV5-4, the J call TRBJ1-1; 7 positions match TRBD1. Germline CDR1 reads SGHNT; CDR2 reads YYREEE (reference sequence). Trimming cost V 4 bases and J 3 bases; bases outside gene matches: 6. This CDR3 is 14 amino acids long. The DNA for the CDR3 is TGTGCCAGCAGCCTGGACAGGCGCGACACTGAAGCTTTCTTT. It yields the protein CASSLDRRDTEAFF.

This clone was seen only once. The chain employs TRBV9 and TRBJ2-5; a weak D match, TRBD1 (6 bases). Trimming took off 7 bases at V and 5 bases at J, with 15 bases between the two ends. The CDR3 length is 13 residues. Germline V CDR1 and CDR2: SGDLS, YYNGEE. Written as DNA, the CDR3 is TGTGCCAGCGGAAGAGGGGACACGGAGACCCAGTACTTC. Translated, it gives CASGRGDTETQYF.

This clone showed up just a few times. The genes are TRBV2 and TRBJ1-6; D might be TRBD1 (6 bases). Germline values: CDR1 SNHLY, CDR2 FYNNEI. The V end was cut by 5 bases, the J end by 0 bases, with 11 bases between. This CDR3 is 16 amino acids long. CDR3 residues: CASSKDSRSYNSPLHF. CDR3 DNA sequence: TGTGCCAGCAGTAAGGACAGCCGCTCCTATAATTCACCCCTCCACTTT.

The chain carries TRBV28 and TRBJ2-5, with 10 positions matching TRBD2. This CDR3 contains 13 residues. CDR1 and CDR2 (germline): MDHEN, SYDVKM. V shed 11 bases and J 7 bases; nucleotides not matched to a gene: 10. The CDR3 loop is CAGAGGPVGTQYF. CDR3 sequence (DNA): TGTGCCGGAGCGGGAGGGCCCGTGGGGACCCAGTACTTC.